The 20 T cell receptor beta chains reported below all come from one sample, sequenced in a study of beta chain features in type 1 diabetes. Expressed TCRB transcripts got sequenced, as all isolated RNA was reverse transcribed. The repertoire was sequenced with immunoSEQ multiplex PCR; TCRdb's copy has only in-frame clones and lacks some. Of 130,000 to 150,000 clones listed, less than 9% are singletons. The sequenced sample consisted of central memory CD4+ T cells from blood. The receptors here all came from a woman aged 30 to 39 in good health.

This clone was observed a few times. CDR3 DNA sequence: TGTGCCACCAGCAGAGATTCGGGGGAGATCACCGGGGAGCTGTTTTTT. Translating it yields CATSRDSGEITGELFF. The gene calls are TRBV15 and TRBJ2-2, with D tentatively TRBD2 (6 bases). The CDR3 is 16 residues long. Germline V gene sequence: CDR1 LNHNV, CDR2 YYDKDF (reference sequence). The V end was cut by 0 bases, the J end by 4 bases, with 12 bases between.

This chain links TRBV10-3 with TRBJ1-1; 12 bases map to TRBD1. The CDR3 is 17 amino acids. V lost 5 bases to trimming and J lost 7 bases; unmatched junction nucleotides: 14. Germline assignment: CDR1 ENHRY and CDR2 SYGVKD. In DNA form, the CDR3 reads TGTGCCATCAGTCCCGGGACAGGGGGCGGATCTCTCCTTGAAGCTTTCTTT. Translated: CAISPGTGGGSLLEAFF.

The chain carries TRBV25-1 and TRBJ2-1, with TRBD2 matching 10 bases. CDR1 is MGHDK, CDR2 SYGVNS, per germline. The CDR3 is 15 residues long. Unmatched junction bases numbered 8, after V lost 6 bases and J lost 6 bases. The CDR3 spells CASSAPLAGLNEQFF. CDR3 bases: TGTGCCAGCAGCGCTCCACTAGCGGGACTCAATGAGCAGTTCTTC. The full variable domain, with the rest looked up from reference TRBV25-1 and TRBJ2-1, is EADIYQTPRYLVIGTGKKITLECSQTMGHDKMYWYQQDPGMELHLIHYSYGVNSTEKGDLSSESTVSRIRTEHFPLTLESARPSHTSQYLCASSAPLAGLNEQFFGPGTRLTVL.

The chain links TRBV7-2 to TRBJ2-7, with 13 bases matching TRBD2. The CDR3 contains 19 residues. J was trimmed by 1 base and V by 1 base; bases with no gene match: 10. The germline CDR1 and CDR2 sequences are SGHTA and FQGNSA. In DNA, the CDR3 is TGTGCCAGCAGCTTAGTTGGGCCGGGACTAGCGGGGCAATCCTACGAGCAGTACTTC. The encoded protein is CASSLVGPGLAGQSYEQYF.

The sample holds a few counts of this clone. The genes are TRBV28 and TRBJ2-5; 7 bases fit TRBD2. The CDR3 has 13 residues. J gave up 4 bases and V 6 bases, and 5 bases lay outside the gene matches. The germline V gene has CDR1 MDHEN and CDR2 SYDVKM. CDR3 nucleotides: TGTGCCAGCAGCCCCGCGGGGGTAGAGACCCAGTACTTC. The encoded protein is CASSPAGVETQYF.

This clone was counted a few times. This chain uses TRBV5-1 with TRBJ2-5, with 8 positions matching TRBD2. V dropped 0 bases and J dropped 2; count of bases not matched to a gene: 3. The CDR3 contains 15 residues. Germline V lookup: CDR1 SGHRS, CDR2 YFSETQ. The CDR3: CASSLGTSLQETQYF. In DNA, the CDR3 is TGCGCCAGCAGCTTGGGGACTAGCTTGCAAGAGACCCAGTACTTC. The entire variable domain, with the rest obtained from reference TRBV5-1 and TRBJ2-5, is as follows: KAGVTQTPRYLIKTRGQQVTLSCSPISGHRSVSWYQQTPGQGLQFLFEYFSETQRNKGNFPGRFSGRQFSNSRSEMNVSTLELGDSALYLCASSLGTSLQETQYFGPGTRLLVL.

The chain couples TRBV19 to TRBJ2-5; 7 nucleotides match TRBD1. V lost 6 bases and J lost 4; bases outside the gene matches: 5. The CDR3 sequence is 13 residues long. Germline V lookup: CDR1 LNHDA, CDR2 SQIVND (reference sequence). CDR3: CASSPDRVETQYF. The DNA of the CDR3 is TGTGCCAGTAGCCCTGACAGGGTAGAGACCCAGTACTTC.

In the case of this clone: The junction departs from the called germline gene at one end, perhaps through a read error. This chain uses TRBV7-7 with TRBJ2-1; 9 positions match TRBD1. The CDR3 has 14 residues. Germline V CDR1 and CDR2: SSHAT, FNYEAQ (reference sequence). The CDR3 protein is CASSHPGQGNEQFF. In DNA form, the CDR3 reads TGTGCTAGCAGCCATCCGGGACAGGGAAATGAGCAGTTCTTC.

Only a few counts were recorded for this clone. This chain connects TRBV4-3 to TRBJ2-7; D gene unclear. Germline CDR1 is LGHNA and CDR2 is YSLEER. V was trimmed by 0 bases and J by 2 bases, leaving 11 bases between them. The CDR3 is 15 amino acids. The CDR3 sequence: CASSQDWLGAYEQYF. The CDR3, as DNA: TGCGCCAGCAGCCAAGATTGGTTAGGAGCCTACGAGCAGTACTTC.

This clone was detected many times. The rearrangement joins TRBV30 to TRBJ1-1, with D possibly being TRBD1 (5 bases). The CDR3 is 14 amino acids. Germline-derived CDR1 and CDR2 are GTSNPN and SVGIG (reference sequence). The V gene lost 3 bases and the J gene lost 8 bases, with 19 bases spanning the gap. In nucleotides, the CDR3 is TGTGCCTGGAGGACCGTGGGGCAGGGATACGAAGCTTTCTTT. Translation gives CAWRTVGQGYEAFF.

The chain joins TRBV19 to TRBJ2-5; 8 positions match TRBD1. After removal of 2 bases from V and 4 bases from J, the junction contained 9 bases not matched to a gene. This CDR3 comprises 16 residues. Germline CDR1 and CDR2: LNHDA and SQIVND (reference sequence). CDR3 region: CASSIKSRGRSETQYF. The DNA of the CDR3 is TGTGCCAGTAGTATAAAGTCCAGGGGGCGTTCAGAGACCCAGTACTTC.

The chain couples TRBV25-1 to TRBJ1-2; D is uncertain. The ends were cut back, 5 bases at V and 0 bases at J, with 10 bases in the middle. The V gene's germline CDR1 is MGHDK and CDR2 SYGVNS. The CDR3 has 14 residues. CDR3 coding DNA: TGTGCCAGCAGTTTCCAGGACTCTAACTATGGCTACACCTTC. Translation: CASSFQDSNYGYTF.

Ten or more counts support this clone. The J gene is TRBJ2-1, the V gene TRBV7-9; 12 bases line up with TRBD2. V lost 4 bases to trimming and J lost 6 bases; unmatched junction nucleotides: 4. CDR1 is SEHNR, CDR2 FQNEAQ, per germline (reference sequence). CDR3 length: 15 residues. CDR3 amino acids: CASSSGLAGINEQFF. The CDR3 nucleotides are TGTGCCAGCAGCTCCGGACTAGCGGGAATCAATGAGCAGTTCTTC. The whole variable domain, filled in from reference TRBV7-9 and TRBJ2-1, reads DTGVSQNPRHKITKRGQNVTFRCDPISEHNRLYWYRQTLGQGPEFLTYFQNEAQLEKSRLLSDRFSAERPKGSFSTLEIQRTEQGDSAMYLCASSSGLAGINEQFFGPGTRLTVL.

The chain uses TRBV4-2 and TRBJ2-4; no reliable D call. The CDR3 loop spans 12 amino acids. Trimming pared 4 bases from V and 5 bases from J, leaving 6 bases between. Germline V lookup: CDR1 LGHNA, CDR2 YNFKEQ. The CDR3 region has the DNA TGTGCCAGCAGCCCCCAGGAAAACATTCAGTACTTC. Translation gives CASSPQENIQYF.

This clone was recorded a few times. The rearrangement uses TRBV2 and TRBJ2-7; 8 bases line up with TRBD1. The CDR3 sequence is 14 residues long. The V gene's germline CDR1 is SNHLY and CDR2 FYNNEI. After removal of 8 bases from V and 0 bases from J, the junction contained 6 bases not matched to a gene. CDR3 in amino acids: CASAGTGNSYEQYF. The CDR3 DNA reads TGTGCCAGCGCCGGGACAGGAAACTCCTACGAGCAGTACTTC.

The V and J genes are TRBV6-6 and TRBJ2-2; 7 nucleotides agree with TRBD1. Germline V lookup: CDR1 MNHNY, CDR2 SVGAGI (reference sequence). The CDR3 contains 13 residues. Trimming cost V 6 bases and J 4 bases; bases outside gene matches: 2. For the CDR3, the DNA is TGTGCCAGCAGACAGGGGATCACCGGGGAGCTGTTTTTT. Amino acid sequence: CASRQGITGELFF.

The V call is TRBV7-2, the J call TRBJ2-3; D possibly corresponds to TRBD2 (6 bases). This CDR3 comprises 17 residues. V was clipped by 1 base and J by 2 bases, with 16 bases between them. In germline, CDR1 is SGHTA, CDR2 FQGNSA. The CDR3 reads CASSLVHGLATTDTQYF. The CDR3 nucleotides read TGTGCCAGCAGCTTAGTGCATGGCCTAGCGACCACAGATACGCAGTATTTT.

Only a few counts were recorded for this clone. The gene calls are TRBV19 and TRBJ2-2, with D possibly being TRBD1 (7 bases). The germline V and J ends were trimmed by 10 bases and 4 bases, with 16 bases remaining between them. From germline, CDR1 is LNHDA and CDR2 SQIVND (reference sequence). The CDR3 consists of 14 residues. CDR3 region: CATSQGGTTGELFF. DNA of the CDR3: TGTGCCACTTCGCAGGGGGGAACCACCGGGGAGCTGTTTTTT.

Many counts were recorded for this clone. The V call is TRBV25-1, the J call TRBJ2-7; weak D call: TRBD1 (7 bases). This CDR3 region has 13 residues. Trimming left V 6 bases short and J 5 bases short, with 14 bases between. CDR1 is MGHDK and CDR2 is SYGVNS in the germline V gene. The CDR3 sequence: CASRPGGRHEQYF. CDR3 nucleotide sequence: TGTGCCAGCAGGCCAGGGGGGAGACACGAGCAGTACTTC.

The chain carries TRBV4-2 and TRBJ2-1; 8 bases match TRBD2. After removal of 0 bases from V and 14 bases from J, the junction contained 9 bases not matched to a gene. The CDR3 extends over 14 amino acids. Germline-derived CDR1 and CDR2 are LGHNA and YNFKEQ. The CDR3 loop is CASSQDSGTLNEFF. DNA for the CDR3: TGTGCCAGCAGCCAAGATAGCGGGACCCTAAACGAGTTCTTC.